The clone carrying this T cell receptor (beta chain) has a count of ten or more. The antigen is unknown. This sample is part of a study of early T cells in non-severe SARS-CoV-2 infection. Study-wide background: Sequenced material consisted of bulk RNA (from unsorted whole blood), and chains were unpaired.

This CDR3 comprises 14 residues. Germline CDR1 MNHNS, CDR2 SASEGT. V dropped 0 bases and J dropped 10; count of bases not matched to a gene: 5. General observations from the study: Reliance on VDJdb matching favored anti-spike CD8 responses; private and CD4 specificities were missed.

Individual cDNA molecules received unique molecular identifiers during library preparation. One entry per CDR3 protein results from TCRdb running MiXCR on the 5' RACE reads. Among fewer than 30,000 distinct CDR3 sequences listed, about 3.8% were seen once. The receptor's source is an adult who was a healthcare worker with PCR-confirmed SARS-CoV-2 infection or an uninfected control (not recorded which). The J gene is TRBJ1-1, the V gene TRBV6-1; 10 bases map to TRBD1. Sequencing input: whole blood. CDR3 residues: CASSEAGTGEAAFF. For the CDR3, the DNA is TGTGCCAGCAGTGAAGCAGGGACAGGGGAGGCAGCTTTCTTT.